This is a list of T cell receptor beta chains from one sample in a study of blood T cell repertoires in COVID-19. Produced via immunoSEQ multiplex PCR; TCRdb's table is partial and in-frame only. The sample lists around 100,000 clones; approximately 85% were seen once. Sequences were obtained from peripheral blood. Every receptor here comes from a man aged 35 to 55 with acute or convalescent COVID-19. Both conserved end residues are part of each CDR3. The order of the fields is V gene, clone size, CDR3 protein. Rows give clone size only sometimes, using once, few, many, or a class for an expanded clone.

v_gene: TRBV6-5
abundance: once
CDR3aa: CASGRFERGYGYTF

v_gene: TRBV5-1
abundance: NA
CDR3aa: CASSPSGGYNEQFF

v_gene: TRBV4-3
abundance: NA
CDR3aa: CASSQLGTGNEKLFF

v_gene: TRBV24-1
abundance: NA
CDR3aa: CATSGTGGRETQYF

v_gene: TRBV6-2/TRBV6-3
abundance: once
CDR3aa: CASSRVPSPYEQYF

v_gene: TRBV4-1
abundance: NA
CDR3aa: CASSQVRGVGTAFEAFF

v_gene: TRBV27
abundance: NA
CDR3aa: CASSPRTGGGEQYF

v_gene: TRBV4-3
abundance: NA
CDR3aa: CASSQELAGGPTDTQYF

v_gene: TRBV3-1/TRBV3-2
abundance: NA
CDR3aa: CASSQASGFETQYF

v_gene: TRBV15
abundance: NA
CDR3aa: CATSRELRQGVFGNTIYF

v_gene: TRBV19
abundance: NA
CDR3aa: CASSIGSGSTDTQYF

v_gene: TRBV7-9
abundance: NA
CDR3aa: CASSPGHYYGYTF

v_gene: TRBV7-2
abundance: NA
CDR3aa: CASSSVTSREQYF

v_gene: TRBV4-2
abundance: once
CDR3aa: CASSPGLAGPAGAKNIQYF

v_gene: TRBV19
abundance: few
CDR3aa: CASSTRQATYEQYF

v_gene: TRBV9
abundance: NA
CDR3aa: CASSSGDSGNTIYF

v_gene: TRBV6-6
abundance: NA
CDR3aa: CASSPPPTSFGVGETQYF

v_gene: TRBV30
abundance: once
CDR3aa: CAWGGTFQTGELFF

v_gene: TRBV5-1
abundance: once
CDR3aa: CASSLGLTAYEQYF

v_gene: TRBV7-6
abundance: NA
CDR3aa: CASSLLGGTNTEAFF

v_gene: TRBV5-1
abundance: once
CDR3aa: CASSLEVGGVTEAFF

v_gene: TRBV27
abundance: NA
CDR3aa: CASSLTWTSGGAWTGELFF

v_gene: TRBV25-1
abundance: NA
CDR3aa: CASSDTYSNQPQHF

v_gene: TRBV5-4
abundance: NA
CDR3aa: CASSLFGTENTEAFF

v_gene: TRBV20-1
abundance: NA
CDR3aa: CSASGRGELYEQYF

v_gene: TRBV30
abundance: NA
CDR3aa: CAWSVFEDRSSYEQYF

v_gene: TRBV7-9
abundance: NA
CDR3aa: CASSLLAGGQKEQFF

v_gene: TRBV30
abundance: NA
CDR3aa: CAWSAEETAYGYTF

v_gene: TRBV13
abundance: once
CDR3aa: CASRQQGNYGYTF

v_gene: TRBV7-3
abundance: NA
CDR3aa: CASSLTGGLSPDTEAFF

v_gene: TRBV30
abundance: NA
CDR3aa: CAWSALAAGGDTQYF

v_gene: TRBV7-8
abundance: NA
CDR3aa: CASSPRTGVNQETQYF

v_gene: TRBV3-1/TRBV3-2
abundance: NA
CDR3aa: CASSLYNQPQHF

v_gene: TRBV19
abundance: NA
CDR3aa: CASTGDRENQPQHF

v_gene: TRBV4-1
abundance: NA
CDR3aa: CASSQPRRPDTQYF